This is a list of T cell receptor beta chains from one sample in a study of PD-L1 blockade in urothelial cancer. Only in-frame clones appear in the TCRdb table, and some are missing; sequencing was by immunoSEQ multiplex PCR. Of roughly 45,000 clones listed, approximately 90% are singletons. The sample consisted of PBMCs, taken around atezolizumab (anti-PD-L1) treatment. These receptors all come from a woman in her fifties or sixties with urothelial cancer. Both conserved end residues are trimmed from each CDR3. The order of the fields is V gene, J gene, CDR3 protein.

TRBV18	TRBJ2-1	ASSPKRTVDNEQF
TRBV19	TRBJ2-5	ASSFPGAIVETQY
TRBV28	TRBJ2-6	ASSLLRQGANVLT
TRBV9	TRBJ2-7	ASTLSWDSDSYEQY
TRBV6-5	TRBJ2-7	ASRLAPGQGSEQY
TRBV7-8	TRBJ2-7	ASSLGSGTGSSYEQY
TRBV6-1	TRBJ2-2	ASSEQYGVLLGELF
TRBV28	TRBJ1-1	ASTTGYLNEAF
TRBV10-3	TRBJ2-2	AISVYRDRGLVGELF
TRBV5-1	TRBJ1-1	ASSLVLGGANTEAF
TRBV29-1	TRBJ1-1	SVDTGWYTEAF
TRBV9	TRBJ2-5	ASTENSGRVQKTQY
TRBV28	TRBJ1-4	ATGRDTSSEKLF
TRBV9	TRBJ2-3	ASSVSIRPPTSTDTQY
TRBV7-9	TRBJ2-1	ASSHRGGRTYNEQF
TRBV29-1	TRBJ2-1	SVGLAGTYNEQF
TRBV29-1	TRBJ2-5	SVVQGVETQY
TRBV9	TRBJ2-7	ASSVGDRGIDEQY
TRBV5-4	TRBJ1-2	ASSLGSSYGYT
TRBV11-2	TRBJ1-6	ASSLEGDGSPLH
TRBV7-8	TRBJ2-3	ASSLFGRGGIGADTQY
TRBV9	TRBJ2-1	ASSTRLADEQF
TRBV18	TRBJ2-2	ASSQGVNTGELF
TRBV6-5	TRBJ1-2	ASGAGQVYGYT
TRBV4-1	TRBJ1-1	ASSHVGGQPREAF
TRBV10-1	TRBJ2-1	ASSVGLVNEQF
TRBV19	TRBJ1-5	ASSTRTGTGDQPQH
TRBV5-6	TRBJ1-1	ASSLGGGSRTEAF
TRBV29-1	TRBJ2-1	SVESGVGVAWVSFYNEQF
TRBV7-9	TRBJ1-2	ASSLFWGDDGYT
TRBV5-6	TRBJ1-3	ASSFGSAGNTIY
TRBV19	TRBJ2-3	ASSSAGGTDTQY
TRBV14	TRBJ2-4	ASSGTGVYIQY
TRBV19	TRBJ2-7	ASRRDTSYEQY
TRBV2	TRBJ2-7	ASFRDTTYEQY
TRBV29-1	TRBJ2-6	SVFGQGASLSGANVLT
TRBV5-6	TRBJ2-1	ASSYTPQGEQF
TRBV29-1	TRBJ1-2	SSGTGSYGYT
TRBV5-6	TRBJ2-1	ASSGGLVSYNEQF
TRBV9	TRBJ2-1	ASSVVGTSDEQF
TRBV6-6	TRBJ2-7	ASSYGAGGQTYEQY
TRBV5-4	TRBJ2-1	ASSRELAGGLGEQF
TRBV13	TRBJ2-1	ASSLVGTSGHNEQF
TRBV7-9	TRBJ2-2	ASSPDRIIAGELF
TRBV25-1	TRBJ2-7	ASSEGGVSYEQY
TRBV7-2	TRBJ2-7	ASSLVGTSVGYEQY
TRBV11-2	TRBJ2-1	ASSLSLSSYNEQF
TRBV7-9	TRBJ1-6	ASSLVGTHNSPLH
TRBV7-9	TRBJ2-3	ASSISGSTDTQY